The 13 T cell receptor beta chains in this list originate from one sample, sequenced in a study of CD8 T cells in ankylosing spondylitis. Notes on the study in general: Among TCR beta sequences, a motif of roughly 8 highly homologous variants appeared characteristic of ankylosing spondylitis blood.

These TCRs' antigens remain unknown. One entry per CDR3 protein, called by TCRdb with MiXCR from the 5' RACE reads. This sample has approximately 520,000 distinct CDR3 sequences, with approximately 5.3% found just once. The sequenced material came from blood, either unsorted or a sorted T cell fraction (not recorded which). The receptor set was obtained from a male donor with ankylosing spondylitis.

Many counts were recorded for this clonotype. This chain joins TRBV13 and TRBJ2-1; D uncertain. CDR3 length: 13 amino acids. V dropped 0 bases and J dropped 13 bases, with 13 bases sitting between them. Germline V gene sequence: CDR1 PRHDT, CDR2 FYEKMQ (reference sequence). CDR3 coding DNA: TGTGCCAGCAGCTTAGGGGAAATACCGTGCCAGTTCTTC. This gives the protein CASSLGEIPCQFF.

This clonotype has a count of ten or more. This chain links TRBV6-2 or TRBV6-3 with TRBJ1-2; a weak D match, TRBD1 (5 bases). The CDR3 length is 14 residues. CDR1 and CDR2 from the germline V gene are MNHEY and SVGEGT. V lost 7 bases, J lost 4 bases, and 16 bases lay in between. The DNA of the CDR3 is TGTGCCAGCACCGGAGGGGCGTGGACCTATGGCTACACCTTC. Protein sequence: CASTGGAWTYGYTF.

In its sample, this clonotype was seen many times. V and J are TRBV5-1 and TRBJ1-5; a possible D gene is TRBD1 (6 bases). The V and J ends lost 0 bases and 3 bases respectively, with 13 bases between them. The germline V gene has CDR1 SGHRS and CDR2 YFSETQ. The CDR3 extends over 16 amino acids. This CDR3 reads CASSLAAGDHNQPQHF. For the CDR3, the DNA is TGCGCCAGCAGCTTGGCAGCAGGGGACCACAATCAGCCCCAGCATTTT.

At least ten counts were recorded for this clonotype. The CDR3, as DNA: TGCGCCAGCAGTACTGGAAGGGACAGGGTTCTTGGGGAGACCCAGTACTTC. It is translated as CASSTGRDRVLGETQYF. This chain uses TRBV4-3 with TRBJ2-5; 9 nucleotides align to TRBD1. This CDR3 has 17 residues. With 6 bases clipped from V and 5 bases from J, the junction kept 16 bases outside the gene matches. Germline V CDR1 and CDR2: LGHNA, YSLEER.

This clonotype was seen repeatedly, ten times or more. V and J are TRBV5-6 and TRBJ1-5; D gene unclear. The V and J ends lost 2 bases and 6 bases respectively, with 6 bases between them. The germline V gene encodes CDR1 SGHDT and CDR2 YYEEEE. The CDR3 is 12 residues long. CDR3 nucleotides: TGTGCCAGCAGCTTATATCTTCAGCCCCAGCATTTT. Protein: CASSLYLQPQHF.

This clonotype was detected ten times or more. This chain links TRBV27 with TRBJ2-4, with 8 bases matching TRBD1. The CDR3 is 16 residues long. V lost 4 bases and J lost 6; bases outside the gene matches: 11. Germline loops: CDR1 MNHEY, CDR2 SMNVEV (reference sequence). The CDR3 DNA follows: TGTGCCAGCAGTTATTTTGTACAGGGGGTGATAAACATTCAGTACTTC. Translating gives CASSYFVQGVINIQYF.

This clonotype was observed many times. This chain connects TRBV28 to TRBJ1-2, with D possibly TRBD1 on 5 matching bases. Trimming shortened V by 3 bases and J by 4 bases, and 18 bases separated the two germline ends. The germline V gene has CDR1 MDHEN and CDR2 SYDVKM. The CDR3 covers 16 residues. CDR3 sequence: CASSFQGAGRPYGYTF. In DNA form, the CDR3 reads TGTGCCAGCAGTTTTCAAGGGGCGGGCCGTCCCTATGGCTACACCTTC.

This clonotype was found a few times. The V call is TRBV7-2, the J call TRBJ2-2; perhaps TRBD1 as D (6 bases). CDR1 is SGHTA, CDR2 FQGNSA, per germline. The CDR3 runs 15 residues. The V and J ends lost 5 bases and 5 bases respectively, with 15 bases between them. The CDR3 sequence is CASSRQVLRTGELFF. As DNA, the CDR3 is TGTGCCAGCAGCCGACAGGTTTTAAGGACCGGGGAGCTGTTTTTT. Drawing the rest from reference TRBV7-2 and TRBJ2-2, the complete variable domain is GAGVSQSPSNKVTEKGKDVELRCDPISGHTALYWYRQSLGQGLEFLIYFQGNSAPDKSGLPSDRFSAERTGGSVSTLTIQRTQQEDSAVYLCASSRQVLRTGELFFGEGSRLTVL.

This clonotype has a count of ten or more. The chain employs TRBV5-1 and TRBJ2-3; D may be TRBD1 (6 bases). V was cut by 7 bases and J by 4 bases, with 13 bases left in between. This CDR3 has 13 amino acids. Germline assignment: CDR1 SGHRS and CDR2 YFSETQ. The CDR3 coding sequence is TGCGCCAGCCACAAGGGGGTTGCAGATACGCAGTATTTT. Translation: CASHKGVADTQYF.

This clonotype showed up many times. One end of the junction fails to match germline, which may point to a read error. The chain combines TRBV7-6 with TRBJ2-4, with D hard to call. Per the germline V gene, CDR1 is SGHVS and CDR2 is FNYEAQ. There are 13 residues in the CDR3. CDR3 protein: CASSLEAQNIQYF. The CDR3 DNA reads as TGTGCCAGCAGCTTAGAAGCCCAAAACATTCAGTACTTC.

This clonotype was seen ten or more times. V usage is TRBV10-3 and J usage is TRBJ2-3, with D possibly matching TRBD2 (5 bases). Germline V lookup: CDR1 ENHRY, CDR2 SYGVKD. V was clipped by 10 bases and J by 4 bases, with 18 bases between them. The CDR3 has 14 residues. The CDR3 protein is CASSRGMQADTQYF. CDR3 coding DNA: TGTGCCAGTAGTCGAGGGATGCAGGCAGATACGCAGTATTTT.

This clonotype was picked up many times. V is TRBV21-1 and J is TRBJ1-5; the tabulated D call, TRBD1, remains unverified against the DNA. TRBV21-1 counts as a pseudogene. The CDR3 is 13 residues long. CDR3 residues: CASSKVGGRTQHF. For the CDR3, the DNA is TGTGCCAGCAGCAAAGTAGGCGGGCGGACCCAGCATTTT.

This clonotype has ten or more counts. This chain joins TRBV5-1 and TRBJ1-6; 7 nucleotides align to TRBD1. The CDR3 runs to 15 residues. Germline lookup yields CDR1 SGHRS and CDR2 YFSETQ. V dropped 4 bases and J dropped 9; count of bases not matched to a gene: 10. CDR3 sequence: CASSQDRSIGSPLHF. The CDR3 bases are TGCGCCAGCAGCCAGGACAGGTCAATAGGTTCACCCCTCCACTTT.